This T cell receptor (beta chain) stems from a study of beta chain features in type 1 diabetes listed by TCRdb under 2018. Broadly, across the study: Mean age, gender distribution, total cell number and subset yield did not differ between patients and healthy donors. A total of about 110,000,000 sorted cells were examined across all samples, and a strong correlation was observed between cell number per subset and RNA yield. The study compared TCRB repertoires of sorted circulating CD4+ T cell subsets between recently diagnosed type 1 diabetes patients and matched healthy donors. Naive and central memory subsets were obtained from all 30 or so donors, but regulatory and stem cell-like memory subsets were isolated from only 8 patients and about 8 healthy donors.

The High Capacity cDNA Reverse Transcription Kit was used to reverse transcribe all of the isolated RNA, meaning that expressed TCRB transcripts were what got sequenced. Deep immunoSEQ sequencing was performed on naive, central memory and regulatory T cell samples, with an average of roughly 3.5 million total reads per sample. After sorted cells were lysed in RLT buffer, RNA was extracted with DNase-treated RNeasy Micro or Mini kits, with the choice depending on cell number. To prevent cross-contamination, each cell subset was processed individually, whereas patient and healthy donor samples were processed jointly. TCRB sequences were amplified from cDNA with the immunoSEQ multiplex PCR, producing 87-bp fragments spanning the CDR3 region. The amplicons were sequenced using the Illumina HiSeq platform. The original pipeline was this. PCR bias was corrected computationally using synthetic template baselines, and reads within Hamming distance 2 were collapsed, with unmergeable singletons discarded. Reads were aligned against IMGT to assign V, D and J genes, CDR3 length and insertions or deletions at six rearrangement sites. Within each subset, clonotype counts were normalized to the number of sorted cells before true diversity and Gini coefficients were calculated with the tcR R package. The overlap coefficient, calculated on TCRB nucleotide sequences, was used to quantify repertoire sharing. TCRdb took this table from immuneACCESS and kept in-frame rearrangements with V and J called. Such tables lack part of the clones; where checked against another copy, unresolved V genes explain under half of the gap, and the rest is unexplained. V and J calls and clone size are given by that table; D and trimming were obtained from the DNA. The sample table contains 130,000 to 150,000 clones; only one count was recorded for approximately 13% of them. Jointly, the top ten make up around 1.2% of the sample.

Each donor gave one peripheral blood draw, approximately 110 mL on average, collected into heparinised tubes. A BD FACSAria II and a panel including CD45RO, CCR7, CD25, CD127, CD95 and CD27 were used to sort naive, central memory, regulatory and stem cell-like memory CD4+ T cells. A purity above 95% was achieved for all sorted populations. PBMCs were isolated right away by Lymphoprep density gradient centrifugation and were stained directly, without culture. To minimize batch effects, samples were stained and sorted in pairs, one healthy donor with one patient per experiment. CDR1 and CDR2, looked up from the germline V gene, are SNHLY and FYNNEI. Trimming takes 4 bases off V and 7 bases off J; junction bases not matched to a gene: 8. The CDR3 measures 15 amino acids from cysteine to phenylalanine. The sequence is cut down to CDR3 DNA, 45 bases in frame from base 1. Notes on this clone: Its antigen is unknown. No per-base quality is available; no much larger clone lies one base away.

The paper's findings and limits, for the study overall: A moderate but significant shortening of TCRB CDR3 length was observed in type 1 diabetes patients in all four CD4+ subsets. Fewer insertions and more nucleotide deletions at VDJ recombination sites were observed in patients with type 1 diabetes, implying thymic rearrangement abnormalities. Because cDNA rather than genomic DNA was sequenced, highly expressing activated cells could have been over-represented, although no difference in activation and CD3 levels was found between groups. PCR might favor shorter templates, but patient and control samples were amplified and corrected together, so any skew would affect both groups equally. Naive, central memory and regulatory TCRB repertoires appeared to be more similar among patients than among healthy donors. Only small numbers of individuals were included in the HLA sub-analyses, which left unresolved whether HLA type had any influence on TCRB rearrangement.

Sequences were obtained from central memory CD4+ T cells from blood. The chain was built from TRBV2 and TRBJ2-3; 10 nucleotides in the junction match TRBD2. This clonotype was obtained from a man younger than 30 with type 1 diabetes. CDR3 loop: CASSGSGGSINTQYF. The bases read TGTGCCAGCAGTGGTAGCGGGGGGTCCATTAATACGCAGTATTTT.